This T cell receptor (beta chain) was documented in a study of shared clonotypes between healthy human individuals (dated by TCRdb to 2020 to 2022). About the full investigation: A few men and a couple of women, aged 18 to 49 years, made up the cohort. Per donor, three plates each were used for CD4 naive and CD4 memory, two for CD8 naive, and one for CD8 memory. To estimate repertoire size and how much clonotype sharing occurs between individuals, the study deeply sequenced the blood TCR repertoires of 4 to 6 healthy adults. To increase sequencing depth and limit assay-specific biases, different laboratories used diverse techniques to prepare libraries and sequence TCR repertoires. Between about 0.94 and 8.9 billion PBMCs per donor were obtained by leukapheresis. Study-wide conclusions, independent of this receptor: Even with the large sequencing depth, rarefaction of the sorted-subset datasets indicated that sequencing was incomplete. The small number of donors limited the genetic and exposure-history diversity represented. Approximately 5% of naive CD4, around 4% of naive CD8, about 2.5% of memory CD4, and over 0.35% of memory CD8 clonotypes were shared across several donors. Estimated clonotype richness was generally larger for naive than for memory subsets. Higher generation probabilities were observed for clonotypes shared by all four sorted-subset donors than for non-shared clonotypes. Sampling was limited to blood, and TCR repertoires in tissue likely differ from TCR repertoires in blood. Based on pairwise subsampling, the degree of clonotype sharing among donors was expected to be affected by sequencing depth.

A word on this clone: Its binding antigen is unknown. The sample holds no much larger clone one base away, and base qualities are not on file.

Unmatched junction bases come to 8, with V trimmed by 2 bases and J by 10 bases. Reading from cysteine to phenylalanine, the CDR3 counts 15 amino acids. Only the CDR3 part of the read is kept: 45 bases, read in frame from the first base. CDR1 and CDR2 (WSHSY, SAAADI) derive from the germline V gene. Using the deep immunoSEQ assay, TCR CDR3 regions were amplified from genomic DNA by multiplex PCR. Extracted genomic DNA from each cell subset was spread evenly across all wells of several immunoSEQ 96-well plates, with each plate serving as a replicate. For sorted subsets, each replicate PCR was loaded with roughly 190 ng genomic DNA, equivalent to 30,000 or so T cell genomes. The purified libraries were quantified using a Qubit 3.0 fluorometer, sized with a Bioanalyzer 2100, and then quantified again using the KAPA Library Quantification kit. Every immunoSEQ 96-well plate was sequenced on a separate single-read 150-cycle Illumina NextSeq 550 flow cell. On the study's bioinformatics: The immunoSEQ output contained only junctional sequences without quality scores, so filtering could not match that applied to full-length reads. To assign V/J genes and CDR3, sequences were annotated against IMGT germline references using PyIR, a Python wrapper for IgBLAST v1.9. Reads were filtered out if the reads had weak V/J assignments (E-value above 1e-6), no CDR3, stop codons, out-of-frame junctions, or ambiguous translated residues. V3J clonotypes were defined as sequences sharing an identical inferred V gene, J gene, and CDR3 amino acid sequence. Percentage overlap between repertoires was calculated by dividing the number of shared unique clonotypes by the size of the smaller repertoire. Richness of each repertoire was evaluated using RTK rarefaction, the Chao1 estimator, and Recon v2.1 estimates of unobserved clonotypes. Generation probabilities were computed with OLGA for all TCRbeta clonotypes obtained by the gDNA method from a few donors. Here the immuneACCESS table is served through TCRdb, limited to in-frame sequences with V and J called. Missing clones are a known gap in these copies; in checked studies unresolved V genes cover under half, and the rest lacks a known reason. Clone size and V and J calls were adopted from that table, with D and trimming inferred from the DNA. The sample table shows some 2.1 million clones, and about 95% are seen once. Roughly 1% of the sample goes to the ten largest clones.

CD8 naive samples consisted of CD45RO-negative cells that were positively selected for CCR7, yielding a CD45RA+CCR7+ population without TemRA cells. Donors were healthy HIV-negative adults with no recently reported acute infections or vaccinations. All donors were Caucasian adults living in Nashville, Tennessee, USA. Blood was obtained by leukapheresis, after which PBMCs were separated by Ficoll-Histopaque density gradient centrifugation and cryopreserved in liquid nitrogen vapor phase. Purity and quantity of every magnetically sorted T cell population were checked by analytical flow cytometry. Each sorted fraction had its genomic DNA isolated and then quantified by UV absorbance on a Nanodrop 2000c.

The rearranged segments are TRBV10-2 and TRBJ2-1; 10 bases in between match TRBD1. The clonotype was recovered from a man aged 18 to 30 in good health. Sequenced material: naive CD8+ T cells sorted from blood. The cell subset or site label on this specimen signifies: CD45RA+CCR7+. For the CDR3, the sequence is CASSEPGTGVQEQFF. Here is the DNA: TGCGCCAGCAGTGAGCCCGGGACAGGGGTACAGGAGCAGTTCTTC.